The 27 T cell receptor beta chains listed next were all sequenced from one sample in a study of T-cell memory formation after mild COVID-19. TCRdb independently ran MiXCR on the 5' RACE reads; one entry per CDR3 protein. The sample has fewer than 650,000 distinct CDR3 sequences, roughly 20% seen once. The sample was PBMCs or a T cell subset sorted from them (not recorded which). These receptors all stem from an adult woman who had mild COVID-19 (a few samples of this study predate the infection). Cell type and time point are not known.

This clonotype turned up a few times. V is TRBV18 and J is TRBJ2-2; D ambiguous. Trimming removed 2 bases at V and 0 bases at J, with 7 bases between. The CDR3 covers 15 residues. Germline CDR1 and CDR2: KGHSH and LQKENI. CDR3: CASSPTDTNTGELFF. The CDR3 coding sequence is TGTGCCAGCTCACCAACAGACACGAACACCGGGGAGCTGTTTTTT.

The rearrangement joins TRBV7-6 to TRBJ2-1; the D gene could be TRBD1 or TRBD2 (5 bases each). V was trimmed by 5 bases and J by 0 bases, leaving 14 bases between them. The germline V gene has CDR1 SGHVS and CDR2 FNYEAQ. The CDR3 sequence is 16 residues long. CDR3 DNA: TGTGCCAGCAGCCCGCGGAGAGGGACCTCCTACAATGAGCAGTTCTTC. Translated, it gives CASSPRRGTSYNEQFF.

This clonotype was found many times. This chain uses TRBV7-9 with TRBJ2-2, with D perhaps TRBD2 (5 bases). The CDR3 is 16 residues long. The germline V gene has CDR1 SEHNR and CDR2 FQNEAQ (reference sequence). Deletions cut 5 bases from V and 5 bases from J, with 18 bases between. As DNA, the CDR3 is TGTGCCAGCAGCCAGAGGGCAGCGGTGAAGACCGGGGAGCTGTTTTTT. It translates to CASSQRAAVKTGELFF.

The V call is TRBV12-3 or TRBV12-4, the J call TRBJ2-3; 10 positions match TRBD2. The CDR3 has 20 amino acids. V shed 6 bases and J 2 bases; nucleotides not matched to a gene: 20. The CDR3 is CASSPRRGLASPLPTDTQYF. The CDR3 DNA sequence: TGTGCCAGCAGCCCCCGCCGGGGACTAGCGTCCCCTCTTCCCACAGATACGCAGTATTTT.

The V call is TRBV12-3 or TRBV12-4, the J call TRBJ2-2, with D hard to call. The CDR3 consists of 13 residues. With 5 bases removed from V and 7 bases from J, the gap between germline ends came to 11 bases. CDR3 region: CASSLTSGGELFF. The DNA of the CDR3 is TGTGCCAGCAGTCTGACGTCCGGCGGGGAGCTGTTTTTT.

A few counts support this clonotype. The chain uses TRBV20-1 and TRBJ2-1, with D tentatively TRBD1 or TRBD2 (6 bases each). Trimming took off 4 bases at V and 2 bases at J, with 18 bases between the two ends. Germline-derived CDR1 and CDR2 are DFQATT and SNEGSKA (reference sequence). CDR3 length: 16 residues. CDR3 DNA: TGCAGTGCTATTCCCGGGGGCGTGGGGGCCTACAATGAGCAGTTCTTC. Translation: CSAIPGGVGAYNEQFF.

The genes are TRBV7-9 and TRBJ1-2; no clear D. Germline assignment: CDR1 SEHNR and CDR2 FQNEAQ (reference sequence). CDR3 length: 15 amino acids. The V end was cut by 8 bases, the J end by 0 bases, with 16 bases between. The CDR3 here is CASSDGRSSNYGYTF. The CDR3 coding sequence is TGTGCCAGCTCGGACGGCCGATCTTCTAACTATGGCTACACCTTC.

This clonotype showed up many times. CDR3 bases: TGTGCCAGCAGCCAAACGACTAGCGGGAGGAGCTCCTACGAGCAGTACTTC. Its translation is CASSQTTSGRSSYEQYF. This chain uses TRBV3-1 with TRBJ2-7; 13 bases map to TRBD2. The V gene end was trimmed by 2 bases and the J gene end by 0 bases; junction bases not matched to a gene: 4. Germline loops: CDR1 LGHDT, CDR2 YNNKEL (reference sequence). There are 17 residues in the CDR3.

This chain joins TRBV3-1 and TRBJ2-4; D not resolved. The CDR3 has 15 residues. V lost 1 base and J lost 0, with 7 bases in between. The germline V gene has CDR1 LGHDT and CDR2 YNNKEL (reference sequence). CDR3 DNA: TGTGCCAGCAGCCAAGGAAGTCTAGCCAAAAACATTCAGTACTTC. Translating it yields CASSQGSLAKNIQYF.

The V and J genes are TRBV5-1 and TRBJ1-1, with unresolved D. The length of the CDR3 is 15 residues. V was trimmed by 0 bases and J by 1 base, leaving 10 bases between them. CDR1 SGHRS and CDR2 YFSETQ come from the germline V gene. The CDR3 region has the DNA TGCGCCAGCAGCTTGGACAAGGGTCCGAACACTGAAGCTTTCTTT. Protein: CASSLDKGPNTEAFF.

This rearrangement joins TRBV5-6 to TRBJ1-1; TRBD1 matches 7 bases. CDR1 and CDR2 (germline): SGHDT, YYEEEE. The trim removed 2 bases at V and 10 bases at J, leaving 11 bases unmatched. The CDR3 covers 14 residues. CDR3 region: CASSFSPGGLGAFF. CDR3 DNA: TGTGCCAGCAGCTTCAGTCCAGGGGGATTGGGAGCTTTCTTT. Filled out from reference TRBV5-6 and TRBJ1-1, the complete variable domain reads DAGVTQSPTHLIKTRGQQVTLRCSPKSGHDTVSWYQQALGQGPQFIFQYYEEEERQRGNFPDRFSGHQFPNYSSELNVNALLLGDSALYLCASSFSPGGLGAFFGQGTRLTVV.

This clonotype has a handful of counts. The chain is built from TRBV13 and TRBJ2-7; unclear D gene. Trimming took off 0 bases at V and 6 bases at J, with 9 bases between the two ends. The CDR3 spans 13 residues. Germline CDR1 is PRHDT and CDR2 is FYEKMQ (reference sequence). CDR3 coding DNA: TGTGCCAGCAGCTTAGGCCTATCCCGCGAGCAGTACTTC. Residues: CASSLGLSREQYF.

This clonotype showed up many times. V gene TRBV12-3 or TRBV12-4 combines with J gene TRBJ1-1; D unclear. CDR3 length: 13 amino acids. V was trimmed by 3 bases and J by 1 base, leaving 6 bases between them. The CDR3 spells CASSFTQNTEAFF. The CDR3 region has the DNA TGTGCCAGCAGTTTTACACAGAACACTGAAGCTTTCTTT.

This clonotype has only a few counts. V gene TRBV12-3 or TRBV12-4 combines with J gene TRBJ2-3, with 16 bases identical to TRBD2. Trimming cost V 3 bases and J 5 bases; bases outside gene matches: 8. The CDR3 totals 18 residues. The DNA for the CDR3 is TGTGCCAGCAGTTTCTGGGGACTAGCGGGGGGGCCGATAGATACGCAGTATTTT. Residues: CASSFWGLAGGPIDTQYF.

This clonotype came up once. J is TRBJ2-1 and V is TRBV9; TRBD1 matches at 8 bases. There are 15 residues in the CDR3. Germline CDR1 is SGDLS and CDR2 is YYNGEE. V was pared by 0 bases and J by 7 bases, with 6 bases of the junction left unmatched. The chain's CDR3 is CASSVGGQGLNEQFF. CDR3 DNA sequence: TGTGCCAGCAGCGTAGGTGGACAGGGACTGAATGAGCAGTTCTTC. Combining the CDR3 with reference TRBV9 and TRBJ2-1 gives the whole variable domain DSGVTQTPKHLITATGQRVTLRCSPRSGDLSVYWYQQSLDQGLQFLIQYYNGEERAKGNILERFSAQQFPDLHSELNLSSLELGDSALYFCASSVGGQGLNEQFFGPGTRLTVL.

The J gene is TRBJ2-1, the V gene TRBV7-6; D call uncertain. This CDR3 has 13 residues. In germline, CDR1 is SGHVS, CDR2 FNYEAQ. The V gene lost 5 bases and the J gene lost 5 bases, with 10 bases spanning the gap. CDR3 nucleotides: TGTGCCAGCAGCCGCGAGATCAACAATGAGCAGTTCTTC. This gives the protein CASSREINNEQFF.

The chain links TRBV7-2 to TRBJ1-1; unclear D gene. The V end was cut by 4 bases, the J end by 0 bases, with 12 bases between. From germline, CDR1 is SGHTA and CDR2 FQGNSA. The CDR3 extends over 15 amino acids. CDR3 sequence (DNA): TGTGCCAGCAGCTATGCGGGGAGGATGAACACTGAAGCTTTCTTT. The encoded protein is CASSYAGRMNTEAFF.

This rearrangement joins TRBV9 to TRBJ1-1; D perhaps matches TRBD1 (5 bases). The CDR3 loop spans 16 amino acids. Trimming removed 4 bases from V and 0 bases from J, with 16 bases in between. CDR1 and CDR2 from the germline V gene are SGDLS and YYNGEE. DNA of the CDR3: TGTGCCAGCAGCCCTAGGTGGGACGGCTTGAACACTGAAGCTTTCTTT. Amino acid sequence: CASSPRWDGLNTEAFF.

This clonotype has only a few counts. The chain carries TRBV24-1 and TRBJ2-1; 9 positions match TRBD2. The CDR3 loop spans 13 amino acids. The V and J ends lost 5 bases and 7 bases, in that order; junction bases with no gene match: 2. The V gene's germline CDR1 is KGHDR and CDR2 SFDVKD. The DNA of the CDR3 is TGTGCCACCAGTGTCAGCGGGGGGAATGAGCAGTTCTTC. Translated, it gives CATSVSGGNEQFF.

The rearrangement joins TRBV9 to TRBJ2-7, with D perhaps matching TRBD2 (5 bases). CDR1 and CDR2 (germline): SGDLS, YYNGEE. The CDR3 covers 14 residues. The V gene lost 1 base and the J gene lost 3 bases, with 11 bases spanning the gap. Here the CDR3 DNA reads TGTGCCAGCAGCGTATCCGGGATAGGCTACGAGCAGTACTTC. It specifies CASSVSGIGYEQYF.

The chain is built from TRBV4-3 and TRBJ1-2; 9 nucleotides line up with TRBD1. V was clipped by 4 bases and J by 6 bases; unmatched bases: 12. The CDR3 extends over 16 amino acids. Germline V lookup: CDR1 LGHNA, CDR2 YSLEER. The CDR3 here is CASSRWTGELVHGYTF. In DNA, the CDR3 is TGCGCCAGCAGCCGCTGGACAGGGGAATTGGTGCATGGCTACACCTTC.

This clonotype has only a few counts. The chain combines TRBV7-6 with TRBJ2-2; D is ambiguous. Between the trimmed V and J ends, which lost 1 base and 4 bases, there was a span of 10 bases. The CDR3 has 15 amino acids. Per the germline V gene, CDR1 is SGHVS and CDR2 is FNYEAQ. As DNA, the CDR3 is TGTGCCAGCAGCTTAGGGGTCCGCGGCACCGGGGAGCTGTTTTTT. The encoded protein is CASSLGVRGTGELFF.

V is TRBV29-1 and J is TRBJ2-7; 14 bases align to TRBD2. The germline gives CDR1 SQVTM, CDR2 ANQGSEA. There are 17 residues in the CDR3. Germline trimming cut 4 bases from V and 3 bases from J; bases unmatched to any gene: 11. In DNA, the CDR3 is TGCAGCGTTGGCAACTACGGGACTAGCGGGAGTCACTACGAGCAGTACTTC. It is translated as CSVGNYGTSGSHYEQYF.

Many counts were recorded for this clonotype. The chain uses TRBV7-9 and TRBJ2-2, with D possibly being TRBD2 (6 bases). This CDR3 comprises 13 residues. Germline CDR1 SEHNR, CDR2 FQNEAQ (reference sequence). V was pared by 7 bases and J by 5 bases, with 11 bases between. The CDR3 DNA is TGTGCCAGCACCCTTGGAGGGACCGGGGAGCTGTTTTTT. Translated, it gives CASTLGGTGELFF.

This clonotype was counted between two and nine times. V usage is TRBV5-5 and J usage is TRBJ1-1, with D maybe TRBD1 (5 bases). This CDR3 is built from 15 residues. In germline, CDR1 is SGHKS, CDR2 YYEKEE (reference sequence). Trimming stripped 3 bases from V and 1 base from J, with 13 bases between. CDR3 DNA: TGTGCCAGCAGCTATTCCTCCGGGACGAACACTGAAGCTTTCTTT. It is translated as CASSYSSGTNTEAFF.

The DNA for the CDR3 is TGTGCCAGCAGCTTAGGGACAGGGGTCACAGATACGCAGTATTTT. Amino acid sequence: CASSLGTGVTDTQYF. The J gene is TRBJ2-3, the V gene TRBV11-2; 9 bases agree with TRBD1. This CDR3 is built from 15 residues. J was trimmed by 2 bases and V by 1 base; bases with no gene match: 1. Germline CDR1 and CDR2: SGHAT and FQNNGV.

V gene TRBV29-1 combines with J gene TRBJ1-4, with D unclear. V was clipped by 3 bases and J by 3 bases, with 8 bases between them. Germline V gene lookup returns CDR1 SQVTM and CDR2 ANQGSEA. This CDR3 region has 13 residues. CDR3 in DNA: TGCAGCGTTGAGGAGGATCCTAATGAAAAACTGTTTTTT. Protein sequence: CSVEEDPNEKLFF. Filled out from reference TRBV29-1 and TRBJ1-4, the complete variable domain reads SAVISQKPSRDICQRGTSLTIQCQVDSQVTMMFWYRQQPGQSLTLIATANQGSEATYESGFVIDKFPISRPNLTFSTLTVSNMSPEDSSIYLCSVEEDPNEKLFFGSGTQLSVL.